This TCR beta chain was profiled in a study of blood T cell repertoires in COVID-19. Looking at the study overall: Sources were T cells, B-cell-depleted T cells, or PBMCs; the material itself was cDNA or gDNA.

This CDR3 comprises 14 residues. Germline-derived CDR1 and CDR2 are LGHDT and YNNKEL (reference sequence). The ends lost 8 bases at V and 7 bases at J; junction bases unmatched: 10. Clones were read by immunoSEQ multiplex PCR, and TCRdb kept only the in-frame ones, dropping some. This sample has 200,000 to 300,000 clones; 80% to 90% occur once, and the top ten carry 4.2%. The rearrangement uses TRBV3-1 (or the pseudogene TRBV3-2) and TRBJ1-4; TRBD1 matches at 7 bases. The specimen was peripheral blood. The source is a man between 60 and 70 years old with acute or convalescent COVID-19. The CDR3 is CASRGQVEGEKLFF. The CDR3 coding sequence is TGTGCCAGCCGAGGACAGGTCGAAGGTGAAAAACTGTTTTTT.